This T cell receptor (beta chain) came from a study of blood T cell repertoires in COVID-19. Looking at the study overall: COVID-19 samples collected from the United States, Italy and Spain covered acute and convalescent phases. T cells, B-cell-depleted T cells, or PBMCs provided the cDNA or gDNA that served as material.

Original methodology: It was from reference gene primer amplification that nucleated cell counts were estimated. TCRdb keeps only in-frame clones here, not all; method: immunoSEQ multiplex PCR. V and J calls and clone size come straight from that table; D and trimming were deduced from the DNA. The sample carries more than 200,000 clones, roughly 80% recorded once. The V end lost 7 bases, the J end lost 4 bases, and 16 bases lay between the germline ends. Germline lookup yields CDR1 MGHRA and CDR2 YSYEKL. The CDR3 spans 14 residues. V gene TRBV4-1 combines with J gene TRBJ1-1, with D perhaps matching TRBD1 (6 bases). This TCR derives from a man aged 60-69 years with acute or convalescent COVID-19. Material: peripheral blood. CDR3 amino acids: CASTRGGESTEAFF. The DNA of the CDR3 is TGCGCCAGCACCCGAGGGGGAGAAAGCACTGAAGCTTTCTTT.